The next 22 T cell receptor beta chains were all read from a single sample in a study of identical twins (dated by TCRdb to 2015 to 2016). The library relied on 5' RACE. Sequencer: Illumina HiSeq 2000. In TCRdb, the public reads were trimmed at Q25 with fastp and aligned with MiXCR, with productive beta chains retained. Entries that share a CDR3 protein sequence are merged under the most common genes and DNA. The sample contains 500,000 or so distinct CDR3 sequences, 12% to 15% of them found a single time. The leading ten clones occupy about 0.52% of the sample. These data were likewise used in another study, on yellow fever vaccine responses in identical twins.

Sequences were obtained from CD4+ T cells sorted from blood. The source of these receptors is a woman younger than 30 in good health.

This sequence joins TRBV5-4 and TRBJ1-5, with TRBD1 as a possible D gene (5 bases). Trimming pared 2 bases from V and 4 bases from J, leaving 10 bases between. Per germline, CDR1 SGHNT and CDR2 YYREEE (reference sequence). The CDR3 is 14 amino acids. CDR3 coding DNA: TGTGCCAGCAGCTTTCAGGGAACTAATCAGCCCCAGCATTTT. Translation: CASSFQGTNQPQHF.

This clonotype was observed many times. This chain links TRBV7-9 with TRBJ2-5; no firm D call. The germline CDR1 and CDR2 sequences are SEHNR and FQNEAQ (reference sequence). V dropped 1 base and J dropped 2 bases, with 11 bases sitting between them. The CDR3 is made up of 15 amino acids. The CDR3 DNA is TGTGCCAGCAGCTTAGTAGTCGGCAGACAAGAGACCCAGTACTTC. It specifies CASSLVVGRQETQYF.

The chain employs TRBV7-9 and TRBJ1-1; D is unclear. Germline V gives CDR1 SEHNR, CDR2 FQNEAQ (reference sequence). The ends were cut back, 2 bases at V and 5 bases at J, with 15 bases in the middle. This CDR3 region has 15 residues. The CDR3 spells CASSLQSGGWTEAFF. As DNA, the CDR3 is TGTGCCAGCAGCTTACAGTCGGGCGGTTGGACTGAAGCTTTCTTT.

This clonotype came up once. The chain joins TRBV6-1 to TRBJ2-7, with D possibly being TRBD1 or TRBD2 (5 bases each). Germline CDR1 MNHNS, CDR2 SASEGT. Trimming cost V 5 bases and J 3 bases, with 14 bases left between them. The CDR3 contains 14 residues. The CDR3 loop is CASSRRDGNYEQYF. In DNA, the CDR3 is TGTGCCAGCAGTCGCCGGGACGGAAACTACGAGCAGTACTTC.

The chain uses TRBV3-1 and TRBJ1-4, with 9 positions matching TRBD1. This CDR3 contains 15 residues. Trimming took 2 bases from V and 9 from J; bases not matched to a gene: 7. Germline lookup yields CDR1 LGHDT and CDR2 YNNKEL (reference sequence). The CDR3 region is CASSQQTGGGKKLFF. DNA of the CDR3: TGTGCCAGCAGCCAACAGACAGGGGGAGGTAAAAAACTGTTTTTT.

This chain connects TRBV5-1 to TRBJ2-7; maybe TRBD2 (6 bases). Trimming took 0 bases from V and 7 from J, leaving 11 bases between them. Germline CDR1 and CDR2: SGHRS and YFSETQ. The CDR3 is 13 residues long. Here the CDR3 DNA reads TGCGCCAGCAGCTTGGACTCTGCGGGAGAGCAGTACTTC. This sequence encodes CASSLDSAGEQYF.

The chain carries TRBV5-4 and TRBJ2-7, with D perhaps assigned TRBD1 or TRBD2 (5 bases each). The CDR3 sequence is 16 residues long. Trimming shortened V by 2 bases and J by 2 bases, and 17 bases separated the two germline ends. The V gene's germline CDR1 is SGHNT and CDR2 YYREEE (reference sequence). In DNA, the CDR3 is TGTGCCAGCAGCTTAGACGGCTTCGGGACCACCTACGAGCAGTACTTC. This gives the protein CASSLDGFGTTYEQYF.

CDR3 sequence reads: CASKGGGAPGELFF. The CDR3 DNA sequence: TGTGCCAGCAAGGGCGGGGGGGCCCCCGGGGAGCTGTTTTTT. The chain couples TRBV6-1 to TRBJ2-2, with 9 bases that match TRBD2. With V trimmed by 7 bases and J by 6 bases, 6 bases remained unmatched. The length of the CDR3 is 14 residues. CDR1 MNHNS and CDR2 SASEGT come from the germline V gene.

This clonotype was observed a handful of times. The chain carries TRBV5-1 and TRBJ1-2; D remains ambiguous. The CDR3 extends over 15 amino acids. Germline CDR1 is SGHRS and CDR2 is YFSETQ. Between the trimmed V and J ends, which lost 6 bases and 2 bases, there was a span of 17 bases. CDR3: CASTEKGLPNYGYTF. CDR3 nucleotide sequence: TGCGCCAGCACCGAAAAAGGACTCCCCAACTATGGCTACACCTTC.

This clonotype has a handful of counts. This chain joins TRBV4-3 and TRBJ1-2; D gene uncertain. V lost 0 bases to trimming and J lost 2 bases, with 13 bases between them. The CDR3 has 16 amino acids. CDR1 is LGHNA and CDR2 is YSLEER in the germline V gene. Here the CDR3 reads CASSQDLTAKNYGYTF. The CDR3 coding sequence is TGCGCCAGCAGCCAAGACCTGACGGCAAAGAACTATGGCTACACCTTC.

This clonotype was recorded at least ten times. The chain recombines TRBV12-3 or TRBV12-4 with TRBJ2-1; the D is unclear. CDR3 length: 13 amino acids. Trimming pared 2 bases from V and 5 bases from J, leaving 7 bases between. The CDR3 DNA reads TGTGCCAGCAGTTTACTAGGGAACAATGAGCAGTTCTTC. It specifies CASSLLGNNEQFF.

The J gene is TRBJ2-3, the V gene TRBV20-1, with 10 bases matching TRBD1. Germline CDR1 DFQATT, CDR2 SNEGSKA (reference sequence). The CDR3 length is 13 residues. In DNA, the CDR3 is TGCAGGGCCGGGACAGGGGTTTCGGATACGCAGTATTTT. Protein product: CRAGTGVSDTQYF.

This rearrangement joins TRBV20-1 to TRBJ1-1; 7 bases line up with TRBD1. Germline lookup yields CDR1 DFQATT and CDR2 SNEGSKA (reference sequence). The CDR3 contains 15 residues. V was clipped by 5 bases and J by 0 bases; unmatched bases: 9. CDR3 protein: CSAPPGQTMNTEAFF. DNA of the CDR3: TGCAGTGCTCCGCCGGGACAGACTATGAACACTGAAGCTTTCTTT.

CDR3 loop: CASSTGSTATDTQYF. The CDR3 nucleotides read TGTGCCAGCAGTACCGGGTCGACAGCCACAGATACGCAGTATTTT. This rearrangement joins TRBV7-9 to TRBJ2-3; perhaps TRBD1 as D (5 bases). The V end lost 6 bases, the J end lost 2 bases, and 15 bases lay between the germline ends. The CDR3 contains 15 residues. Germline CDR1 is SEHNR and CDR2 is FQNEAQ (reference sequence).

There are many counts of this clonotype. The chain recombines TRBV5-1 with TRBJ2-7; D is possibly TRBD2 (6 bases). The germline CDR1 and CDR2 sequences are SGHRS and YFSETQ. V was shortened by 1 base and J by 0 bases, with 8 bases between the two germline ends. The CDR3 is 14 amino acids. The CDR3 protein is CASSLFGSSYEQYF. The CDR3 nucleotides read TGCGCCAGCAGCTTGTTCGGGAGCTCCTACGAGCAGTACTTC.

This clonotype was seen at least ten times. J is TRBJ2-2 and V is TRBV12-3 or TRBV12-4; TRBD1 matches 8 bases. CDR3 length: 15 amino acids. With 6 bases clipped from V and 5 bases from J, the junction kept 8 bases outside the gene matches. The CDR3 protein is CASSPTGEPTGELFF. Written as DNA, the CDR3 is TGTGCCAGCAGCCCGACAGGGGAACCGACCGGGGAGCTGTTTTTT.

The J gene is TRBJ2-3, the V gene TRBV19; D remains ambiguous. The CDR3 runs to 14 residues. Germline V gene data show CDR1 as LNHDA and CDR2 as SQIVND (reference sequence). V lost 3 bases, J lost 0 bases, and 7 bases lay in between. CDR3 region: CASSISASTDTQYF. The CDR3, as DNA: TGTGCCAGTAGTATCAGTGCTAGCACAGATACGCAGTATTTT.

The rearrangement joins TRBV3-1 to TRBJ2-7; D is ambiguous. The V and J ends lost 1 base and 7 bases respectively, with 8 bases between them. CDR1 LGHDT and CDR2 YNNKEL come from the germline V gene (reference sequence). CDR3 length equals 12 residues. CDR3 residues: CASSQGPLEQYF. CDR3 in DNA: TGTGCCAGCAGCCAAGGACCGCTTGAGCAGTACTTC.

This clonotype was seen at least ten times. The chain uses TRBV5-1 and TRBJ2-1; 12 bases map to TRBD1. From germline, CDR1 is SGHRS and CDR2 YFSETQ. CDR3 length equals 16 residues. Trimming cost V 3 bases and J 9 bases; bases outside gene matches: 10. The CDR3 is CASSYHRDRGRSEQFF. For the CDR3, the DNA is TGCGCCAGCAGCTACCACCGGGACAGGGGGCGCAGTGAGCAGTTCTTC.

This clonotype was counted between two and nine times. V gene TRBV24-1 combines with J gene TRBJ2-1, with 11 bases that match TRBD2. CDR3 size: 16 residues. CDR1 and CDR2 (germline): KGHDR, SFDVKD. Trimming took 5 bases from V and 5 from J; bases not matched to a gene: 7. The CDR3 region has the DNA TGTGCCACCAGTGCCCCGACTAGCGGGGCGGACAATGAGCAGTTCTTC. As protein: CATSAPTSGADNEQFF.

This rearrangement joins TRBV30 to TRBJ2-1; D not certain. The CDR3 has 13 amino acids. Germline lookup yields CDR1 GTSNPN and CDR2 SVGIG (reference sequence). The V and J ends lost 0 bases and 5 bases respectively, with 8 bases between them. CDR3 sequence: CAWSVRRDNEQFF. CDR3 DNA: TGTGCCTGGAGTGTGCGGCGCGACAATGAGCAGTTCTTC. The full variable domain, with the rest looked up from reference TRBV30 and TRBJ2-1, is SQTIHQWPATLVQPVGSPLSLECTVEGTSNPNLYWYRQAAGRGLQLLFYSVGIGQISSEVPQNLSASRPQDRQFILSSKKLLLSDSGFYLCAWSVRRDNEQFFGPGTRLTVL.

The rearrangement links TRBV28 to TRBJ2-2; 8 nucleotides agree with TRBD1. The J segment lost 5 bases and the V segment lost 5 bases, leaving 10 bases of the junction unmatched. Germline CDR1 and CDR2: MDHEN and SYDVKM. CDR3 length: 16 residues. The CDR3 bases are TGTGCCAGCAGTCTCTCCGGGACAGGTGATACCGGGGAGCTGTTTTTT. Encoded protein: CASSLSGTGDTGELFF.